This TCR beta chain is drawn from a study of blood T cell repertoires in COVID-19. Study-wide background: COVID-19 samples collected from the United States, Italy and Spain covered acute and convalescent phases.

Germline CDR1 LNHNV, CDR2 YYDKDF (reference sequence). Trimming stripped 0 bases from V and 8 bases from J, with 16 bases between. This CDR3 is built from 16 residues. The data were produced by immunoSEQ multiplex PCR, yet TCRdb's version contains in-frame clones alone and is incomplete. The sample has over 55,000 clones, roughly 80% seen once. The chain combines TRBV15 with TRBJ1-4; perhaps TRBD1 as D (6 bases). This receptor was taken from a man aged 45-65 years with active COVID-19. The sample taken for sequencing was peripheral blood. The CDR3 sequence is CATSRDREGEEEKLFF. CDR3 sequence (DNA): TGTGCCACCAGCAGAGATAGGGAGGGGGAGGAGGAAAAACTGTTTTTT. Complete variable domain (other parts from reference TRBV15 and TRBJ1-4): DAMVIQNPRYQVTQFGKPVTLSCSQTLNHNVMYWYQQKSSQAPKLLFHYYDKDFNNEADTPDNFQSRRPNTSFCFLDIRSPGLGDTAMYLCATSRDREGEEEKLFFGSGTQLSVL.